What follows are 29 T cell receptor beta chains derived from one specimen sequenced in a study of T cell responses to AZD1222 COVID-19 vaccine. Produced via immunoSEQ multiplex PCR; TCRdb's table is partial and in-frame only. The sample has 150,000 or so clones, around 89% seen once. Here the sequenced sample was peripheral blood, taken on day 0 of AZD1222 vaccination. These receptors were taken from an adult in good health.

The V gene is TRBV4-3, the J gene TRBJ1-4; no clear D gene. Per germline, CDR1 LGHNA and CDR2 YSLEER. The CDR3 is 15 amino acids. Trimming cost V 0 bases and J 7 bases, with 12 bases left between them. As DNA, the CDR3 is TGCGCCAGCAGCCAAGATCTTGGTGGACCTGAAAAACTGTTTTTT. Residues: CASSQDLGGPEKLFF.

This clone was seen a single time. The chain links TRBV13 to TRBJ2-5, with D uncertain. Trimming took 3 bases from V and 4 from J, leaving 12 bases between them. From germline, CDR1 is PRHDT and CDR2 FYEKMQ (reference sequence). The CDR3 contains 14 residues. The CDR3 nucleotides are TGTGCCAGCAGCTTCTACATTGACTTAGAGACCCAGTACTTC. Translating it yields CASSFYIDLETQYF.

A single count supports this clone. The rearrangement joins TRBV7-2 to TRBJ2-5, with TRBD2 matching 9 bases. The CDR3 covers 15 residues. Per the germline V gene, CDR1 is SGHTA and CDR2 is FQGNSA. With 4 bases clipped from V and 4 bases from J, the junction kept 7 bases outside the gene matches. DNA for the CDR3: TGTGCCAGCAGCTCGATAGCGGGGGTAAGAGAGACCCAGTACTTC. This gives the protein CASSSIAGVRETQYF.

Notes on this clone: The same CDR3 also results from other DNA sequences found in this sample. The V and J genes are TRBV9 and TRBJ2-7; no firm D call. The germline V gene encodes CDR1 SGDLS and CDR2 YYNGEE. Trimming left V 0 bases short and J 0 bases short, with 7 bases between. The CDR3 length is 14 residues. The CDR3 spells CASSVVSTSYEQYF. The CDR3 region has the DNA TGTGCCAGCAGCGTAGTCTCAACCTCCTACGAGCAGTACTTC.

This chain joins TRBV15 and TRBJ2-2; D perhaps matches TRBD1 (5 bases). Germline assignment: CDR1 LNHNV and CDR2 YYDKDF (reference sequence). The V end was cut by 3 bases, the J end by 4 bases, with 12 bases between. The CDR3 is 15 amino acids. CDR3 in DNA: TGTGCCACCAGCAGTCTTTCAGGGCTCACCGGGGAGCTGTTTTTT. It translates to CATSSLSGLTGELFF.

V usage is TRBV27 and J usage is TRBJ2-2, with 7 bases matching TRBD1. In germline, CDR1 is MNHEY, CDR2 SMNVEV (reference sequence). CDR3 length: 17 amino acids. Trimming at V came to 6 bases and at J to 6 bases, leaving 16 bases not matched to a gene. This CDR3 is CASSRSAGTARAGELFF. The CDR3 DNA follows: TGTGCCAGCAGCCGATCCGCCGGGACAGCCAGGGCCGGGGAGCTGTTTTTT.

The chain couples TRBV7-6 to TRBJ2-2; TRBD1 matches 8 bases. Germline values: CDR1 SGHVS, CDR2 FNYEAQ. V lost 5 bases, J lost 5 bases, and 7 bases stayed unmatched. The length of the CDR3 is 15 residues. The CDR3 DNA is TGTGCCAGCAGCCCCCGGACAGGGAGTACCGGGGAGCTGTTTTTT. This translates into CASSPRTGSTGELFF.

The chain employs TRBV11-2 and TRBJ1-6; 7 positions match TRBD1. This CDR3 region has 14 residues. Per germline, CDR1 SGHAT and CDR2 FQNNGV. V shed 4 bases, J shed 6 bases, and the junction held 3 bases outside the gene matches. The CDR3 protein is CASSSDRFNSPLHF. CDR3 DNA: TGTGCCAGCAGCTCGGACAGGTTTAATTCACCCCTCCACTTT.

The V and J genes are TRBV5-5 and TRBJ2-7; 8 bases are a match to TRBD1. CDR3 length: 15 amino acids. With 4 bases clipped from V and 2 bases from J, the junction kept 8 bases outside the gene matches. Per the germline V gene, CDR1 is SGHKS and CDR2 is YYEKEE (reference sequence). CDR3: CASSLDRGLAYEQYF. The CDR3 nucleotides read TGTGCCAGCAGCCTCGACAGGGGTCTTGCCTACGAGCAGTACTTC.

V is TRBV19 and J is TRBJ2-1; 16 nucleotides agree with TRBD2. The germline V gene has CDR1 LNHDA and CDR2 SQIVND (reference sequence). Unmatched junction bases numbered 10, after V lost 9 bases and J lost 8 bases. There are 16 residues in the CDR3. The DNA for the CDR3 is TGTGCCAGCACCGGGACTAGCGGGGGGGCCGGCGATGAGCAGTTCTTC. It translates to CASTGTSGGAGDEQFF.

This clone is a singleton in its sample. This sequence joins TRBV24-1 and TRBJ1-2; 7 bases map to TRBD1. CDR3 length equals 15 residues. Unmatched junction bases numbered 9, after V lost 4 bases and J lost 5 bases. Germline assignment: CDR1 KGHDR and CDR2 SFDVKD. CDR3 loop: CATSEATGDGYGYTF. CDR3 nucleotide sequence: TGTGCCACCAGTGAGGCTACAGGGGATGGTTATGGCTACACCTTC.

The chain joins TRBV18 to TRBJ1-4; D is undetermined. The germline V gene encodes CDR1 KGHSH and CDR2 LQKENI. V was clipped by 6 bases and J by 2 bases, with 4 bases between them. The CDR3 is made up of 12 amino acids. This CDR3 is CASSPTNEKLFF. The CDR3 DNA reads as TGTGCCAGCTCCCCCACTAATGAAAAACTGTTTTTT.

The chain combines TRBV3-1 (or the pseudogene TRBV3-2) with TRBJ2-1, with D uncertain. Per the germline V gene, CDR1 is LGHDT and CDR2 is YNNKEL (reference sequence). The CDR3 is 16 amino acids. V shed 3 bases and J shed 7 bases, with 19 bases lying between them. In DNA, the CDR3 is TGTGCCAGCAGCCATGGGCGGTGGGGATCGACGAATGAGCAGTTCTTC. Translated: CASSHGRWGSTNEQFF.

J is TRBJ2-5 and V is TRBV15; D assignment may be TRBD1 or TRBD2 (5 bases each). This CDR3 has 14 amino acids. Germline V gives CDR1 LNHNV, CDR2 YYDKDF (reference sequence). V lost 1 base and J lost 5, with 11 bases in between. The CDR3 spells CATSRGGDGETQYF. The DNA of the CDR3 is TGTGCCACCAGCAGAGGAGGGGACGGGGAGACCCAGTACTTC.

The chain employs TRBV4-3 and TRBJ1-3; 7 nucleotides align to TRBD1. The germline CDR1 and CDR2 sequences are LGHNA and YSLEER. With V trimmed by 4 bases and J by 4 bases, 7 bases remained unmatched. The CDR3 contains 15 residues. CDR3 loop: CASSPTGNSGNTIYF. In DNA form, the CDR3 reads TGCGCCAGCAGCCCGACAGGGAATTCAGGAAACACCATATATTTT.

The V and J genes are TRBV7-2 and TRBJ2-7; 7 bases map to TRBD1. The CDR3 sequence is 14 residues long. CDR1 is SGHTA and CDR2 is FQGNSA in the germline V gene. V gave up 1 base and J gave up 7 bases; unmatched junction bases: 7. The CDR3 coding sequence is TGTGCCAGCAGCTTAGTGGGGACAGCCCGGGAGCAGTACTTC. It is translated as CASSLVGTAREQYF.

The genes are TRBV5-1 and TRBJ2-3; D is unresolved. The V end lost 1 base, the J end lost 6 bases, and 6 bases lay between the germline ends. CDR3 size: 12 residues. The germline V gene has CDR1 SGHRS and CDR2 YFSETQ. CDR3 DNA: TGCGCCAGCAGCTTGCCGGCGGATACGCAGTATTTT. Translating it yields CASSLPADTQYF.

V and J are TRBV4-1 and TRBJ1-4, with a weak D call TRBD1 (6 bases). Germline V gene sequence: CDR1 MGHRA, CDR2 YSYEKL. The length of the CDR3 is 15 residues. Trimming left V 0 bases short and J 10 bases short, with 15 bases between. The DNA for the CDR3 is TGCGCCAGCAGCCAAGATCAGGCAGGGGTCGGAAAACTGTTTTTT. Translation gives CASSQDQAGVGKLFF.

This chain links TRBV7-3 with TRBJ2-3, with 10 bases lining up with TRBD2. The CDR3 has 17 amino acids. Germline V lookup: CDR1 SGHTA, CDR2 FQGTGA. J was trimmed by 5 bases and V by 2 bases; bases with no gene match: 10. CDR3 in DNA: TGTGCCAGCAGCTTAGTCCCTAGCGGGGGCTCCGGAGATACGCAGTATTTT. Translation gives CASSLVPSGGSGDTQYF. The full variable domain, in which reference TRBV7-3 and TRBJ2-3 provide the parts outside the CDR3, is GAGVSQTPSNKVTEKGKYVELRCDPISGHTALYWYRQSLGQGPEFLIYFQGTGAADDSGLPNDRFFAVRPEGSVSTLKIQRTERGDSAVYLCASSLVPSGGSGDTQYFGPGTRLTVL.

V and J are TRBV27 and TRBJ1-1; D unresolved. CDR3 size: 14 residues. CDR1 is MNHEY and CDR2 is SMNVEV in the germline V gene (reference sequence). The ends were cut back, 4 bases at V and 3 bases at J, with 12 bases in the middle. In DNA form, the CDR3 reads TGTGCCAGCAGTTCGGCGGGGAGGGACACTGAAGCTTTCTTT. As protein: CASSSAGRDTEAFF.

This chain joins TRBV3-1 (or the pseudogene TRBV3-2) and TRBJ2-7, with D maybe TRBD1 (5 bases). The V end was cut by 4 bases, the J end by 9 bases, with 19 bases between. The length of the CDR3 is 14 residues. Germline V CDR1 and CDR2: LGHDT, YNNKEL (reference sequence). The chain's CDR3 is CASSRAGGAEGQYF. CDR3 sequence (DNA): TGTGCCAGCAGCCGGGCCGGTGGGGCGGAAGGGCAGTACTTC.

V is TRBV15 and J is TRBJ1-5; TRBD1 might be the D (6 bases). Trimming shortened V by 3 bases and J by 0 bases, and 15 bases separated the two germline ends. This CDR3 region has 17 residues. CDR1 is LNHNV, CDR2 YYDKDF, per germline (reference sequence). CDR3 amino acids: CATSSASGGFSNQPQHF. Written as DNA, the CDR3 is TGTGCCACCAGCAGTGCTTCGGGGGGCTTTAGCAATCAGCCCCAGCATTTT.

The V and J genes are TRBV11-2 and TRBJ1-6, with D unclear. The CDR3 sequence is 16 residues long. Trimming took 5 bases from V and 10 from J, leaving 21 bases between them. CDR1 SGHAT and CDR2 FQNNGV come from the germline V gene. CDR3 amino acids: CASSPNLHGVDSPLHF. As DNA, the CDR3 is TGTGCCAGCAGCCCTAACCTCCACGGGGTGGACTCACCCCTCCACTTT.

This chain uses TRBV18 with TRBJ2-2, with no clear D. This CDR3 has 13 amino acids. V shed 3 bases and J shed 1 base, with 3 bases lying between them. CDR1 KGHSH and CDR2 LQKENI come from the germline V gene. The CDR3 loop reads CASSPKNTGELFF. The CDR3 DNA reads as TGTGCCAGCTCACCCAAGAACACCGGGGAGCTGTTTTTT.

V usage is TRBV5-1 and J usage is TRBJ1-1; no firm D call. Germline V CDR1 and CDR2: SGHRS, YFSETQ. CDR3 length: 16 residues. With 2 bases removed from V and 5 bases from J, the gap between germline ends came to 19 bases. As DNA, the CDR3 is TGCGCCAGCAGCTTAGTTCCGGGAGGTTTAGGGACTGAAGCTTTCTTT. Its translation is CASSLVPGGLGTEAFF.

This clone has just one count. This rearrangement joins TRBV6-5 to TRBJ1-2; no definite D call. Trimming cost V 0 bases and J 8 bases, with 16 bases left between them. The germline gives CDR1 MNHEY, CDR2 SVGAGI. This CDR3 spans 15 amino acids. The CDR3, as DNA: TGTGCCAGCAGTTACTCAGAGGGATATGTAGGAGGCTACACCTTC. This translates into CASSYSEGYVGGYTF.

This clone has a single count. Other DNA sequences in the sample encode the same CDR3. The chain links TRBV10-3 to TRBJ1-2; 7 bases map to TRBD1. V lost 4 bases to trimming and J lost 5 bases; unmatched junction nucleotides: 4. CDR1 is ENHRY, CDR2 SYGVKD, per germline. There are 13 residues in the CDR3. The CDR3 loop reads CAISAGTAYGYTF. In DNA, the CDR3 is TGTGCCATCAGTGCTGGGACAGCTTATGGCTACACCTTC.

The chain uses TRBV6-5 and TRBJ2-3; D unresolved. CDR1 and CDR2 (germline): MNHEY, SVGAGI. This CDR3 spans 15 amino acids. V lost 0 bases and J 3 bases, leaving 10 bases between the germline ends. CDR3 bases: TGTGCCAGCAGTTACTCGTGGGTAGGGACAGATACGCAGTATTTT. This sequence encodes CASSYSWVGTDTQYF.

The CDR3 spells CASSLAGPADTQYF. CDR3 in DNA: TGTGCCAGCAGTCTAGCGGGGCCGGCAGATACGCAGTATTTT. This rearrangement joins TRBV7-3 to TRBJ2-3; 9 bases map to TRBD2. Germline trimming cut 6 bases from V and 4 bases from J; bases unmatched to any gene: 5. Looked up from germline, CDR1 is SGHTA and CDR2 is FQGTGA. This CDR3 is 14 amino acids long.